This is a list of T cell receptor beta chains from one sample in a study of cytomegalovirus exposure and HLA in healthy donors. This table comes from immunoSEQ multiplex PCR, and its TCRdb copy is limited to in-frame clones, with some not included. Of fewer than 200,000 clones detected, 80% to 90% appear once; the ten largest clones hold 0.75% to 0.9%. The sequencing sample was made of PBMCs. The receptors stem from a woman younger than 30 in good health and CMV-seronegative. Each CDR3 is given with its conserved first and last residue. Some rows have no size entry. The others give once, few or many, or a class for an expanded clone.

CASSPVRVGFEQYF,TRBJ2-7,TRBV18,once
CASSMVGTAIPAGNQPQHF,TRBJ1-5,TRBV19,once
CASSQDRASGTYEQYF,-,TRBV4-1,-
CASSFVGVYGYTF,TRBJ1-2,TRBV7-9,-
CASSAAGETGELFF,TRBJ2-2,TRBV6-1,many
CASSPTGVGEKLFF,TRBJ1-4,TRBV18,-
CASSLRHQRGRKYNEQFF,TRBJ2-1,TRBV27,-
CASSLISGTYNEQFF,TRBJ2-1,TRBV5-1,-
CASSKEGGGAKNIQYF,TRBJ2-4,TRBV6-4,-
CASSLVGTEAFF,TRBJ1-1,TRBV11-3,-
CASTIYPNEKLFF,TRBJ1-4,TRBV2,-
CASSIDRGRETQYF,TRBJ2-5,TRBV19,-
CASSTWGPGRVYGYTF,TRBJ1-2,TRBV21-1,-
CASSLGRHGEQFF,TRBJ2-1,TRBV7-3,-
CASSELAGRNTGELFF,TRBJ2-2,TRBV6-1,-
CASSYGHPGQGDGYTF,TRBJ1-2,TRBV6-5,-
CASSVTGTSVTGELFF,TRBJ2-2,TRBV9,-
CASSPSDRVSIYYGYTF,TRBJ1-2,TRBV14,-
CASSQEEGVKAFF,TRBJ1-1,TRBV4-2,once
CASSFGQGLYEQYF,TRBJ2-7,TRBV11-2,once
CASSQGTGINQPQHF,TRBJ1-5,TRBV4-1,-
CASGLGTGNAEAFF,TRBJ1-1,TRBV11-2,-
CASSTRGRGKGQGDEAFF,TRBJ1-1,TRBV19,-
CASSELGQGYGYTF,TRBJ1-2,TRBV25-1,few
CASSPLGSGGKQYNEQFF,TRBJ2-1,TRBV4-1,-
CASSISSRATKNIQYF,TRBJ2-4,TRBV19,-
CASSSQVGREGLSSYEQYF,TRBJ2-7,TRBV28,-
CASSPGLAGGVAKNIQYF,TRBJ2-4,TRBV4-1,-
CATSRGTSEGYEQYF,TRBJ2-7,TRBV15,-
CASSPKTGTYTGELFF,TRBJ2-2,TRBV11-3,-
CASSYDRALDTQYF,TRBJ2-3,TRBV6-5,once
CASRQDLNYGYTF,TRBJ1-2,TRBV28,-
CASSPLTGYSGNTIYF,TRBJ1-3,TRBV28,-
CASSQEFGGGLGSEQYF,TRBJ2-7,TRBV14,-
CASSRAGQGYGYTF,TRBJ1-2,TRBV5-6,-
CASSSPTGVRETQYF,TRBJ2-5,TRBV7-8,-
CASSTRDRGFFDQETQYF,TRBJ2-5,TRBV11-1,-
CASSLTSGTSTDTQYF,TRBJ2-3,TRBV18,-
CASSQFWGASGNVSNEQFF,TRBJ2-1,TRBV14,-
CASSEGDRGNYGYTF,TRBJ1-2,TRBV6-1,-
CASSRATATGELFF,TRBJ2-2,TRBV19,-
CASSLRSDRVFRDTQYF,TRBJ2-3,TRBV11-2,-
CASSELTAKNIQYF,TRBJ2-4,TRBV2,-
CAWSGGGNQPQHF,TRBJ1-5,TRBV30,-
CASNSVGTEETQYF,TRBJ2-5,TRBV5-4,-
CASSAVPGYEQYF,TRBJ2-7,TRBV6-1,-
CASSLVSRAGNTIYF,TRBJ1-3,TRBV28,-
CASSLIRDSGANVLTF,TRBJ2-6,TRBV7-8,-
CASIRGWGGDTQYF,TRBJ2-3,TRBV6-1,-
CASSWDRENIQYF,TRBJ2-4,TRBV7-2,-
CASSFSRGIGGNTIYF,TRBJ1-3,TRBV5-8,once
CASSQEASEQYF,TRBJ2-7,TRBV4-2,-
CASSGRGKSYGYTF,TRBJ1-2,TRBV2,few
CASSSPGDAGGPYEQYF,TRBJ2-7,TRBV28,-
CASSSDRHYEQYF,-,TRBV7-8,-
CAISPGTGYNSPLHF,TRBJ1-6,TRBV10-3,few
CASRSAGINEKLFF,TRBJ1-4,TRBV27,-
CASSQEPLAGLYNEQFF,TRBJ2-1,TRBV4-1,-
CASSHGGVSSYEQYF,TRBJ2-7,TRBV7-2,-
CASSLWGEGSQPQHF,TRBJ1-5,TRBV28,-